Below are 27 T cell receptor beta chains sequenced from a single sample in a study of breast tumors, draining lymph nodes, adjacent tissues. Samples came from axillary lymph nodes draining the breast cancer. Each CDR3 protein gets one entry after TCRdb re-called the multiplex PCR reads with MiXCR. Found here are 120,000 or so distinct CDR3 sequences, about 20% of them singletons; the top ten hold around 3.5%. Material: axillary lymph node tissue. The receptors here all came from a female donor with breast cancer. Some clones in this sample may be carry-over from other donors' samples.

This clonotype showed up just a few times. The gene calls are TRBV18 and TRBJ2-1; D is unclear. Germline V gene sequence: CDR1 KGHSH, CDR2 LQKENI. This CDR3 is 11 amino acids long. Trimming left V 3 bases short and J 7 bases short, with 4 bases between. CDR3 sequence (DNA): TGTGCCAGCTCACCTATTAATGAGCAGTTCTTC. Protein product: CASSPINEQFF. Filled out from reference TRBV18 and TRBJ2-1, the complete variable domain reads NAGVMQNPRHLVRRRGQEARLRCSPMKGHSHVYWYRQLPEEGLKFMVYLQKENIIDESGMPKERFSAEFPKEGPSILRIQQVVRGDSAAYFCASSPINEQFFGPGTRLTVL.

Ten or more counts support this clonotype. The chain carries TRBV5-1 and TRBJ2-1; 10 bases are a match to TRBD2. CDR3 length: 16 residues. Per the germline V gene, CDR1 is SGHRS and CDR2 is YFSETQ. Trimming removed 0 bases from V and 6 bases from J; junction bases left unmatched: 6. In DNA form, the CDR3 reads TGCGCCAGCAGCTTGGGGGCTAGCGGGGGAATCAATGAGCAGTTCTTC. Residues: CASSLGASGGINEQFF.

The J gene is TRBJ1-2, the V gene TRBV18, with D perhaps TRBD1 (6 bases). Trimming left V 0 bases short and J 7 bases short, with 21 bases between. From germline, CDR1 is KGHSH and CDR2 LQKENI. CDR3 length: 17 residues. As DNA, the CDR3 is TGTGCCAGCTCACCACCTCCGACAGGAATACCGGATGCTGGCTACACCTTC. Its protein is CASSPPPTGIPDAGYTF.

There are many counts of this clonotype. The chain links TRBV20-1 to TRBJ2-3, with 9 positions matching TRBD2. The CDR3 has 16 amino acids. V lost 3 bases and J lost 3; bases outside the gene matches: 10. Germline V gives CDR1 DFQATT, CDR2 SNEGSKA (reference sequence). The CDR3 reads CSASRALAGETDTQYF. The CDR3 coding sequence is TGCAGTGCTAGCCGGGCTTTAGCGGGAGAAACAGATACGCAGTATTTT.

There are many counts of this clonotype. The chain carries TRBV4-1 and TRBJ2-2, with D possibly TRBD2 on 7 matching bases. With 1 base removed from V and 2 bases from J, the gap between germline ends came to 14 bases. The CDR3 runs to 17 residues. CDR1 and CDR2 (germline): MGHRA, YSYEKL. The CDR3: CASSQVKGGINTGELFF. As DNA, the CDR3 is TGCGCCAGCAGCCAAGTCAAGGGGGGGATTAACACCGGGGAGCTGTTTTTT.

In its sample, this clonotype was seen many times. The chain combines TRBV2 with TRBJ2-7; D unresolved. V dropped 2 bases and J dropped 7 bases, with 9 bases sitting between them. The CDR3 loop spans 12 amino acids. Germline V gene data show CDR1 as SNHLY and CDR2 as FYNNEI. The CDR3 reads CASSETRREQYF. The DNA of the CDR3 is TGTGCCAGCAGTGAAACCCGACGGGAGCAGTACTTC. The full variable domain, in which reference TRBV2 and TRBJ2-7 provide the parts outside the CDR3, is EPEVTQTPSHQVTQMGQEVILRCVPISNHLYFYWYRQILGQKVEFLVSFYNNEISEKSEIFDDQFSVERPDGSNFTLKIRSTKLEDSAMYFCASSETRREQYFGPGTRLTVT.

Many counts were recorded for this clonotype. The rearrangement uses TRBV20-1 and TRBJ1-2; 11 nucleotides align to TRBD1. The CDR3 length is 17 residues. The J segment lost 4 bases and the V segment lost 0 bases, leaving 10 bases of the junction unmatched. The germline V gene encodes CDR1 DFQATT and CDR2 SNEGSKA (reference sequence). In DNA form, the CDR3 reads TGCAGTGCTAGAGATAGGACAGGGGGCCAAGGAACCTATGGCTACACCTTC. It translates to CSARDRTGGQGTYGYTF.

This clonotype was seen ten or more times. V is TRBV12-3 or TRBV12-4 and J is TRBJ2-3; 9 nucleotides align to TRBD1. The trim removed 7 bases at V and 6 bases at J, leaving 8 bases unmatched. CDR3 size: 14 residues. CDR3 in amino acids: CASTLTGGLDTQYF. CDR3 coding DNA: TGTGCCAGCACCTTGACAGGGGGTCTGGATACGCAGTATTTT.

This clonotype was counted at least ten times. CDR3 sequence reads: CASSLRLGAETQYF. The CDR3 DNA reads TGCGCCAGCAGCCTGCGACTAGGTGCAGAGACCCAGTACTTC. The chain is built from TRBV5-1 and TRBJ2-5; TRBD2 is a possible D gene (6 bases). This CDR3 is built from 14 residues. The germline V and J ends were trimmed by 4 bases and 4 bases, with 14 bases remaining between them. CDR1 SGHRS and CDR2 YFSETQ come from the germline V gene. Combining the CDR3 with reference TRBV5-1 and TRBJ2-5 gives the whole variable domain KAGVTQTPRYLIKTRGQQVTLSCSPISGHRSVSWYQQTPGQGLQFLFEYFSETQRNKGNFPGRFSGRQFSNSRSEMNVSTLELGDSALYLCASSLRLGAETQYFGPGTRLLVL.

This clonotype was counted at least ten times. This sequence joins TRBV19 and TRBJ2-7; TRBD1 aligns across 7 bases. This CDR3 contains 13 residues. The junction had 4 bases not matched to a gene; V was cut back by 3 bases and J by 5 bases. Germline assignment: CDR1 LNHDA and CDR2 SQIVND (reference sequence). The CDR3 nucleotides are TGTGCCAGTAGTATCCTTGGGACAGACGAGCAGTACTTC. As protein: CASSILGTDEQYF.

This clonotype was seen once. It may be a read error: a sequence one base away is much more abundant. The V gene is TRBV6-1, the J gene TRBJ2-1; unclear D gene. This CDR3 has 14 residues. Germline CDR1 is MNHNS and CDR2 is SASEGT. CDR3 loop: CASSFQSSYNERFF. As DNA, the CDR3 is TGTGCCAGCAGTTTCCAAAGCTCCTACAATGAGCGGTTCTTC.

The chain couples TRBV6-4 to TRBJ2-7; maybe TRBD2 (6 bases). The V gene's germline CDR1 is MRHNA and CDR2 SNTAGT. The length of the CDR3 is 14 residues. V was cut by 6 bases and J by 5 bases, with 17 bases left in between. CDR3 nucleotide sequence: TGTGCCAGCAGACAACTAGCCGGAGAGCACGAGCAGTACTTC. Translation: CASRQLAGEHEQYF.

This clonotype was found many times. The rearrangement uses TRBV19 and TRBJ2-1, with a possible D match to TRBD2 (6 bases). This CDR3 comprises 14 residues. Germline values: CDR1 LNHDA, CDR2 SQIVND (reference sequence). V shed 3 bases and J shed 6 bases, with 12 bases lying between them. Written as DNA, the CDR3 is TGTGCCAGTAGTATCAGACGGACTATCAATGAGCAGTTCTTC. Translation: CASSIRRTINEQFF.

Note on this clonotype: This may be a read error, as it is one base from a much larger clone. The J gene is TRBJ2-2, the V gene TRBV2; weak D call: TRBD2 (6 bases). The CDR3 has 12 residues. CDR1 is SNHLY and CDR2 is FYNNEI in the germline V gene. CDR3 amino acids: CASSVGTGGLFF. CDR3 DNA sequence: TGTGCCAGCAGTGTGGGAACCGGGGGGCTGTTTTTT. Together with reference TRBV2 and TRBJ2-2, the CDR3 gives the full variable domain: EPEVTQTPSHQVTQMGQEVILRCVPISNHLYFYWYRQILGQKVEFLVSFYNNEISEKSEIFDDQFSVERPDGSNFTLKIRSTKLEDSAMYFCASSVGTGGLFFGEGSRLTVL.

This clonotype is classed as medium-sized. The rearrangement joins TRBV15 to TRBJ2-7; 8 bases fit TRBD1. The length of the CDR3 is 15 residues. In germline, CDR1 is LNHNV, CDR2 YYDKDF (reference sequence). The junction had 2 bases not matched to a gene; V was cut back by 0 bases and J by 1 base. CDR3 bases: TGTGCCACCAGCAGAGACAGGGGGCAATCCTACGAGCAGTACTTC. The encoded protein is CATSRDRGQSYEQYF.

This clonotype was recorded a few times. A much larger clone lies one base from this, so it may be a read error. V gene TRBV19 combines with J gene TRBJ2-7; 7 bases map to TRBD1. Losses at the gene ends were 9 bases for V and 3 bases for J; bases not matched to a gene: 14. The CDR3 length is 15 residues. Germline CDR1 LNHDA, CDR2 SQIVND (reference sequence). CDR3 protein: CASKGIHTGDYEQYF. The DNA for the CDR3 is TGTGCCAGCAAAGGGATACACACAGGGGACTACGAGCAGTACTTC. Full variable domain (rest looked up from reference TRBV19 and TRBJ2-7): DGGITQSPKYLFRKEGQNVTLSCEQNLNHDAMYWYRQDPGQGLRLIYYSQIVNDFQKGDIAEGYSVSREKKESFPLTVTSAQKNPTAFYLCASKGIHTGDYEQYFGPGTRLTVT.

This clonotype was recorded many times. The gene calls are TRBV6-6 and TRBJ2-3, with D tentatively TRBD1 or TRBD2 (6 bases each). CDR3 length equals 12 residues. V shed 4 bases and J shed 10 bases, with 12 bases lying between them. Germline loops: CDR1 MNHNY, CDR2 SVGAGI (reference sequence). The CDR3 region has the DNA TGTGCCAGCAGTTCGGGGGCGGTGGCGCAGTATTTT. Amino acid sequence: CASSSGAVAQYF.

In the case of this clonotype: A much larger clone lies a single base off, so this may be a read error. This chain links TRBV5-1 with TRBJ2-5; TRBD2 matches 8 bases. Germline-derived CDR1 and CDR2 are SGHRS and YFSETQ. V trimming: 4 bases; J trimming: 7 bases; junction bases outside the gene matches: 15. The CDR3 is 16 amino acids. CDR3 bases: TGCGCCAGCAGCCGGAGCGGGAGTTTTGGCCGCGGGACCCAGTACTTC. Translated: CASSRSGSFGRGTQYF.

Many counts were recorded for this clonotype. The chain links TRBV7-9 to TRBJ2-3; D is unresolved. The CDR3 has 15 amino acids. V lost 1 base and J 2 bases, leaving 10 bases between the germline ends. The germline V gene has CDR1 SEHNR and CDR2 FQNEAQ (reference sequence). The CDR3 spells CASSLVVAVTDTQYF. In DNA, the CDR3 is TGTGCCAGCAGCTTAGTAGTGGCAGTCACAGATACGCAGTATTTT.

This clonotype was counted a few times. V usage is TRBV5-6 and J usage is TRBJ1-5; D uncertain. The germline V gene encodes CDR1 SGHDT and CDR2 YYEEEE. Trimming cost V 0 bases and J 7 bases, with 8 bases left between them. The CDR3 is 13 amino acids. This chain's CDR3 is CASSLADGQPQHF. The CDR3 DNA reads as TGTGCCAGCAGCTTGGCCGACGGGCAGCCCCAGCATTTT.

As for this clonotype: This may be a read error, as it is one base from a much larger clone. The chain links TRBV30 to TRBJ2-7; weak D call: TRBD1 (6 bases). The CDR3 loop spans 13 amino acids. The germline CDR1 and CDR2 sequences are GTSNPN and SVGIG (reference sequence). CDR3 sequence (DNA): TGTGCCTGGACTATGGGACAAAACTACGGGCAGTACTTC. Amino acid sequence: CAWTMGQNYGQYF. Full variable domain (remainder filled in from reference TRBV30 and TRBJ2-7): SQTIHQWPATLVQPVGSPLSLECTVEGTSNPNLYWYRQAAGRGLQLLFYSVGIGQISSEVPQNLSASRPQDRQFILSSKKLLLSDSGFYLCAWTMGQNYGQYFGPGTRLTVT.

This clonotype was counted at least ten times. The chain's CDR3 is CSADGTLTDTQYF. The CDR3 DNA reads TGCAGCGCTGACGGGACACTCACAGATACGCAGTATTTT. The chain joins TRBV29-1 to TRBJ2-3, with a possible D match to TRBD1 (6 bases). Germline lookup yields CDR1 SQVTM and CDR2 ANQGSEA. The CDR3 is made up of 13 amino acids. The V end lost 7 bases, the J end lost 2 bases, and 13 bases lay between the germline ends.

As to this clonotype: The junction departs from the called germline gene at one end, perhaps through a read error. CDR3 coding DNA: TGTGCCAGCATTCAGGGGGCGCGGTCACCCCTCCGCTTC. Translated: CASIQGARSPLRF. The genes are TRBV2 and TRBJ1-6; TRBD1 matches at 8 bases. CDR3 length: 13 residues. Germline V gene sequence: CDR1 SNHLY, CDR2 FYNNEI.

This clonotype was picked up many times. The chain carries TRBV6-1 and TRBJ1-4; D is unresolved. The CDR3 is 12 amino acids. Germline V gene sequence: CDR1 MNHNS, CDR2 SASEGT. V shed 2 bases and J shed 13 bases, with 11 bases lying between them. CDR3 amino acids: CASSESGVALFF. CDR3 DNA: TGTGCCAGCAGTGAATCTGGGGTTGCACTGTTTTTT.

This clonotype was found many times. V is TRBV6-5 and J is TRBJ2-5; TRBD2 aligns across 10 bases. After removal of 2 bases from V and 5 bases from J, the junction contained 5 bases not matched to a gene. The CDR3 totals 15 residues. The V gene's germline CDR1 is MNHEY and CDR2 SVGAGI. CDR3 sequence: CASSYGTSELETQYF. CDR3 coding DNA: TGTGCCAGCAGTTACGGGACTAGCGAACTGGAGACCCAGTACTTC.

This clonotype was seen a few times. V is TRBV28 and J is TRBJ2-7; 9 nucleotides align to TRBD1. V gave up 3 bases and J gave up 3 bases; unmatched junction bases: 6. The CDR3 has 15 residues. The germline V gene has CDR1 MDHEN and CDR2 SYDVKM. CDR3 bases: TGTGCCAGCAGTTTCCGGACAGGGGCGGTCTACGAGCAGTACTTC. Its protein product is CASSFRTGAVYEQYF. Full variable domain (remainder filled in from reference TRBV28 and TRBJ2-7): DVKVTQSSRYLVKRTGEKVFLECVQDMDHENMFWYRQDPGLGLRLIYFSYDVKMKEKGDIPEGYSVSREKKERFSLILESASTNQTSMYLCASSFRTGAVYEQYFGPGTRLTVT.

This clonotype occurred many times. The chain has TRBV19 and TRBJ1-2; no definite D call. Germline CDR1 and CDR2: LNHDA and SQIVND (reference sequence). There are 14 residues in the CDR3. V lost 6 bases, J lost 7 bases, and 18 bases lay in between. In DNA, the CDR3 is TGTGCCAGTAGCCCCTGGCCGAGTTTCGCTGGCTACACCTTC. Translating gives CASSPWPSFAGYTF. Drawing the rest from reference TRBV19 and TRBJ1-2, the complete variable domain is DGGITQSPKYLFRKEGQNVTLSCEQNLNHDAMYWYRQDPGQGLRLIYYSQIVNDFQKGDIAEGYSVSREKKESFPLTVTSAQKNPTAFYLCASSPWPSFAGYTFGSGTRLTVV.